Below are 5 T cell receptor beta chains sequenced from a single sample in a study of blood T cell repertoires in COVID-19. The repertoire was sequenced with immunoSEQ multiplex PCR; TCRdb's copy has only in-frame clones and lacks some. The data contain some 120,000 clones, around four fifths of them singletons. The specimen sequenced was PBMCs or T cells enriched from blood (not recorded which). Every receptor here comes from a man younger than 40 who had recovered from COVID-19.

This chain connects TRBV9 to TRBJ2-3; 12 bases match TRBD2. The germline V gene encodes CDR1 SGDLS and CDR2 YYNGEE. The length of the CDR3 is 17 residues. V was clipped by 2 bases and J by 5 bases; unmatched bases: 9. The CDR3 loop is CASSVATSGRGEDTQYF. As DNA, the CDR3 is TGTGCCAGCAGCGTGGCGACTAGCGGGAGAGGTGAAGATACGCAGTATTTT.

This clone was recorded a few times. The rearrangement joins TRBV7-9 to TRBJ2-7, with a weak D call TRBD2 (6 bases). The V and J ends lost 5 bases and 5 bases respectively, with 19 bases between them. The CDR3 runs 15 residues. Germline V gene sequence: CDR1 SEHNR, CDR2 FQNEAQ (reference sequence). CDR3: CASSPRSGWGDEQYF. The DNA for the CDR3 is TGTGCCAGCAGCCCTCGTAGCGGCTGGGGTGACGAGCAGTACTTC. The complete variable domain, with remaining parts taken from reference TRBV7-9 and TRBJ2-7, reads DTGVSQNPRHKITKRGQNVTFRCDPISEHNRLYWYRQTLGQGPEFLTYFQNEAQLEKSRLLSDRFSAERPKGSFSTLEIQRTEQGDSAMYLCASSPRSGWGDEQYFGPGTRLTVT.

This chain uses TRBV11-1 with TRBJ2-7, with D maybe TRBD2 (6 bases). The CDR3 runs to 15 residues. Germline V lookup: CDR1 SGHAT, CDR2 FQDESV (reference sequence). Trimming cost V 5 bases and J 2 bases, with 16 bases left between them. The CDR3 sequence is CASSNSGWAPYEQYF. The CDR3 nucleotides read TGTGCCAGCAGCAACAGCGGGTGGGCCCCCTACGAGCAGTACTTC.

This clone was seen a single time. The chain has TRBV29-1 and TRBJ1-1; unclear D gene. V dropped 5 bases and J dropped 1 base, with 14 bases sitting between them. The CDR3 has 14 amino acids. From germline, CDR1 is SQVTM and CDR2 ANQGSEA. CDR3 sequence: CSVKELATNTEAFF. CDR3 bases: TGCAGCGTTAAGGAACTAGCTACGAACACTGAAGCTTTCTTT.

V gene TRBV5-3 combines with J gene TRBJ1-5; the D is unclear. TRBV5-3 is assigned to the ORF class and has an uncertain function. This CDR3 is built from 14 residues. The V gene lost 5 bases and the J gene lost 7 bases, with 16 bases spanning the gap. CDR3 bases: TGTGCCAGAAGTAATCGTTCGGGATGCCAGCCCCAGCATTTT. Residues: CARSNRSGCQPQHF.